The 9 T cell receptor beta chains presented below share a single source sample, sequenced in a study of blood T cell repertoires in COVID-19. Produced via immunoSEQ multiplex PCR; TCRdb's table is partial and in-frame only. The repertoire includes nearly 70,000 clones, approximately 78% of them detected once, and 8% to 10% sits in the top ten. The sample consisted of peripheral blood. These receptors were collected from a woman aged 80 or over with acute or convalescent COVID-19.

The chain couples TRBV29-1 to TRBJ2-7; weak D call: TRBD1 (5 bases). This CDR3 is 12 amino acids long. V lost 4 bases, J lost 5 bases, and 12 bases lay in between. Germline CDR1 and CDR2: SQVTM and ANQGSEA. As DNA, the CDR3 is TGCAGCGTTGGAAAGGGGCTCGACGAGCAGTACTTC. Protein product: CSVGKGLDEQYF.

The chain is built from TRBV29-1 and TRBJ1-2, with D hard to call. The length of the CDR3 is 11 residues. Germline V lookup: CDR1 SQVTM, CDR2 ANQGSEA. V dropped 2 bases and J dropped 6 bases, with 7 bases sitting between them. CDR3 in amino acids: CSVEMSHGYTF. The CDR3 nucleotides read TGCAGCGTTGAAATGAGTCATGGCTACACCTTC.

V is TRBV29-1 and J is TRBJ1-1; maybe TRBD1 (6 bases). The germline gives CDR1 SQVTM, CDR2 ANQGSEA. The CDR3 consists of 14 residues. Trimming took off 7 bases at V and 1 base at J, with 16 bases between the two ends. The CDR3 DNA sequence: TGCAGCGCCCACGGGGGGACACAGAACACTGAAGCTTTCTTT. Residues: CSAHGGTQNTEAFF.

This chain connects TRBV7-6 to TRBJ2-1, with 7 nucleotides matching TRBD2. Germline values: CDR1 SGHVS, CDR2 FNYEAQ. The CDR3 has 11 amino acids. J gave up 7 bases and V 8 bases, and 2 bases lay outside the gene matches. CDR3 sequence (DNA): TGTGCCAGCCGGGGGGTAAATGAGCAGTTCTTC. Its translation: CASRGVNEQFF. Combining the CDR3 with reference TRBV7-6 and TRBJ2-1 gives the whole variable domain GAGVSQSPRYKVTKRGQDVALRCDPISGHVSLYWYRQALGQGPEFLTYFNYEAQQDKSGLPNDRFSAERPEGSISTLTIQRTEQRDSAMYRCASRGVNEQFFGPGTRLTVL.

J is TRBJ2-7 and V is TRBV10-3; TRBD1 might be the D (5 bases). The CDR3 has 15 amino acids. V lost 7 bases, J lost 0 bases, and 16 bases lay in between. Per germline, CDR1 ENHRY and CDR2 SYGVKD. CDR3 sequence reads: CAINSVDKSSYEQYF. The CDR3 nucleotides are TGTGCCATCAATTCCGTGGACAAGAGCTCCTACGAGCAGTACTTC.

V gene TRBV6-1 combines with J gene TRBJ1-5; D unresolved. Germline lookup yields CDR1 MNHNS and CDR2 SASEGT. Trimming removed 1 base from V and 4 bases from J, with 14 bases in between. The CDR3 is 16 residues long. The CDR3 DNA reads TGTGCCAGCAGTGAAGACGGCAGGAGGGAGAATCAGCCCCAGCATTTT. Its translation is CASSEDGRRENQPQHF.

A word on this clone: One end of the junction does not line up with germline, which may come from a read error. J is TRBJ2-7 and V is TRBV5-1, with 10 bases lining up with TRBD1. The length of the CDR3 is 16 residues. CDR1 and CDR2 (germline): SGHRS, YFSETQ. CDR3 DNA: TGCGCCAGCAGCTTGCCGGGACAGGGGAACTCCGACGAGCAGTACTTC. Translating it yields CASSLPGQGNSDEQYF.

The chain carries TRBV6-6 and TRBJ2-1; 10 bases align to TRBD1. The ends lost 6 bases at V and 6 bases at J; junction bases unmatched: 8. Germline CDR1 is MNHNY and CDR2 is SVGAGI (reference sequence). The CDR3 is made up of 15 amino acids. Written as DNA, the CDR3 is TGTGCCAGCAGCTACGGGACAGGGGTTGGCAATGAGCAGTTCTTC. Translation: CASSYGTGVGNEQFF.

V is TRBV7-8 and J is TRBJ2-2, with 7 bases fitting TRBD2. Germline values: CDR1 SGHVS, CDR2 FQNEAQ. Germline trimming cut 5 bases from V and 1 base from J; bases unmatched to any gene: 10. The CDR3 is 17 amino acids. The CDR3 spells CASSAGRGGGNTGELFF. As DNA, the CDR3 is TGTGCCAGCAGCGCCGGCCGCGGGGGTGGGAACACCGGGGAGCTGTTTTTT. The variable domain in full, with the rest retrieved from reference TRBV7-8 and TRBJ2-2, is GAGVSQSPRYKVAKRGQDVALRCDPISGHVSLFWYQQALGQGPEFLTYFQNEAQLDKSGLPSDRFFAERPEGSVSTLKIQRTQQEDSAVYLCASSAGRGGGNTGELFFGEGSRLTVL.